The clone carrying this TCR beta chain was seen many times. Antigen specificity is unknown. The CDR3 is made up of 14 amino acids. The V end was cut by 5 bases, the J end by 0 bases, with 7 bases between. Germline CDR1 MDHEN, CDR2 SYDVKM. This entry belongs to a study of T cells in Graves' hyperthyroidism and ophthalmopathy. Study-wide findings and caveats: Ophthalmopathy could be told apart from stable hyperthyroidism with a 13 V-J model.

Amplified TCR beta CDR3 regions derived from RNA transcripts. The primer set for the first-round RT-PCR of the TCR CDR3 was HTBI. One entry per CDR3 protein, called by TCRdb with MiXCR from the multiplex PCR reads. The data hold about 600,000 distinct CDR3 sequences, with 14% observed a single time. This clonotype was sampled from a woman between 18 and 29 years old with Graves' ophthalmopathy. V gene TRBV28 combines with J gene TRBJ1-4; no clear D. The sample consisted of blood. The CDR3 nucleotides are TGTGCCAGCAGTCCGACATCAACTAATGAAAAACTGTTTTTT. Protein: CASSPTSTNEKLFF. Combining the CDR3 with reference TRBV28 and TRBJ1-4 gives the whole variable domain DVKVTQSSRYLVKRTGEKVFLECVQDMDHENMFWYRQDPGLGLRLIYFSYDVKMKEKGDIPEGYSVSREKKERFSLILESASTNQTSMYLCASSPTSTNEKLFFGSGTQLSVL.